This TCR beta chain was recovered during a study of cytomegalovirus exposure and HLA in healthy donors. Turning to the study itself: The study placed less than 90% of its 398 genotyped donors in the Caucasian-associated ancestry cluster. General study results and limits: Researchers reportedly found TCR beta sequences accurately predicted most subjects' HLA-A and HLA-B alleles. According to a later analysis, most TCR beta chains associated with CMV appeared HLA-restricted. TCR beta V segments were, for the most part, productive about 87% or about 30% of the time in an earlier analysis.

It was with 60 Vbeta and 13 Jbeta primers that the PCR ran. Generated by immunoSEQ multiplex PCR, the TCRdb table keeps only in-frame clones and is missing some. The repertoire holds some 87,000 clones, with roughly 58% as singletons. As concerns this clone: Its antigen is unknown.

The origin of this receptor is a woman in her twenties or thirties in good health and CMV-seropositive. The specimen sequenced was PBMCs.

The CDR3, as DNA: TGTGCCTCGGGCGGGGGCCTGGTGAACACCGGGGAGCTGTTTTTT. Its protein product is CASGGGLVNTGELFF. The V gene is TRBV6-6, the J gene TRBJ2-2, with D possibly TRBD2 on 7 matching bases. The CDR3 spans 15 residues. Trimming stripped 11 bases from V and 1 base from J, with 17 bases between. Looked up from germline, CDR1 is MNHNY and CDR2 is SVGAGI (reference sequence).